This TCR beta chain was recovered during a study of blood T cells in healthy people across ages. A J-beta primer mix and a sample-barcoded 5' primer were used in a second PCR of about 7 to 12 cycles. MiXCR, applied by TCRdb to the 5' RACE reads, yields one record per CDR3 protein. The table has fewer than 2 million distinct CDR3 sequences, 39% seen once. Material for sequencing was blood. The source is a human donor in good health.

Here the CDR3 DNA reads TGTGCCAGCAGCGGGGGGCGGCCCCCAGATACGCAGTATTTT. It encodes CASSGGRPPDTQYF. The chain joins TRBV7-3 to TRBJ2-3; the D call may be TRBD1 or TRBD2 (6 bases each). Trimming stripped 5 bases from V and 4 bases from J, with 13 bases between. The length of the CDR3 is 14 residues. The germline gives CDR1 SGHTA, CDR2 FQGTGA.